This T cell receptor (beta chain) came from a study of T cell responses to AZD1222 COVID-19 vaccine. Study summary: Analyses pooled second doses at about 4 or about 12 weeks.

Overall study findings and caveats: Sampled repertoires all dated from after the peak T cell response. Donors were largely white British and mainly female; clonal diversity was possibly underestimated. Following two doses of AZD1222, Spike-specific TCR breadth and depth rose.

Of note for this clone: Its target is not known.

Data came from immunoSEQ multiplex PCR; TCRdb stores just in-frame clones and leaves some out. Of 90,000 to 100,000 clones in the sample, 85% to 90% were seen once. The length of the CDR3 is 15 residues. V shed 5 bases and J 0 bases; nucleotides not matched to a gene: 5. The germline CDR1 and CDR2 sequences are ENHRY and SYGVKD. The input for sequencing was peripheral blood, taken on day 0 of AZD1222 vaccination. This TCR derives from an adult in good health. This chain links TRBV10-3 with TRBJ1-1, with 8 bases identical to TRBD1. The CDR3 loop reads CAISHGTGLNTEAFF. For the CDR3, the DNA is TGTGCCATCAGTCACGGGACAGGTTTGAACACTGAAGCTTTCTTT.